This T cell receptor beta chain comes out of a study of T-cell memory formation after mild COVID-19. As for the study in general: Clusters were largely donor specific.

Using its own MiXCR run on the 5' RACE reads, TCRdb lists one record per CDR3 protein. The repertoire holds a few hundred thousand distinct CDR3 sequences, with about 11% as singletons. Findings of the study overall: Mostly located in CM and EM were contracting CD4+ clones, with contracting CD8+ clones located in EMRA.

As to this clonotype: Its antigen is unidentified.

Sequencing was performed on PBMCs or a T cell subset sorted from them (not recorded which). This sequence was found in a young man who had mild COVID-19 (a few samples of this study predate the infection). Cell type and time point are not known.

CDR3 amino acids: CASSPGGFLSYEQYF. The CDR3 DNA is TGTGCCAGCAGCCCGGGGGGCTTCCTCTCCTACGAGCAGTACTTC. The rearrangement uses TRBV7-2 and TRBJ2-7; tentative D call: TRBD2 (7 bases). Trimming removed 5 bases from V and 0 bases from J, with 14 bases in between. This CDR3 is built from 15 residues. CDR1 and CDR2 from the germline V gene are SGHTA and FQGNSA.